This TCR beta chain was captured in a study of shared clonotypes between healthy human individuals. Samples underwent the assay at deep level. It was on ten immunoSEQ deep assay plates that unsorted PBMC DNA was sequenced. Assay used: immunoSEQ multiplex PCR; TCRdb lists only in-frame clones, some missing. The data hold approximately 500,000 clones, with about 84% observed a single time. Germline V gene data show CDR1 as SNHLY and CDR2 as FYNNEI. This CDR3 comprises 13 residues. Trimming left V 4 bases short and J 8 bases short, with 11 bases between. The specimen sequenced was PBMCs. V gene TRBV2 combines with J gene TRBJ1-4, with D unclear. The source of this sequence is a woman aged 40-49 years in good health. Some clones in this sample may be carry-over from other donors' samples. CDR3 in DNA: TGTGCCAGCAGTGGGAAGGTTGGCGAAAAACTGTTTTTT. Amino acids: CASSGKVGEKLFF.